A selection of T cell receptor beta chains follows, all from one sample in a study of neoadjuvant anti-PD-1 for oral cavity cancer. This table comes from immunoSEQ multiplex PCR, and its TCRdb copy is limited to in-frame clones, with some not included. The profile shows about 7,000 clones, about 78% of them singletons. The material sequenced was PBMCs, taken before nivolumab (anti-PD-1) treatment. The receptor set was obtained from a person aged 35-80 years with oral cavity squamous cell carcinoma. CDR3s include the opening cysteine and the closing phenylalanine or tryptophan. D genes are given only for firm matches. Clone size is stated in some rows and not others, as once, few, many or a class when expanded.

>TRBV15|-|-|TRBJ1-4
CATSRVGGSEEKLFF
TGTGCCACCAGCAGGGTGGGGGGAAGTGAGGAAAAACTGTTTTTT
>TRBV5-6|-|few|TRBJ2-7
CASSLAAVSYEQYF
TGTGCCAGCAGCTTGGCGGCAGTTTCCTACGAGCAGTACTTC
>TRBV7-2|-|-|TRBJ1-4
CASSPDAGLANEKLFF
TGTGCCAGCAGCCCCGACGCGGGGTTGGCTAATGAAAAACTGTTTTTT
>TRBV30|-|once|TRBJ1-6
CAWRSGSYNSPLHF
TGTGCCTGGCGGTCGGGCTCCTATAATTCACCCCTCCACTTT
>TRBV9|-|few|TRBJ2-1
CASSVGVAVYNEQFF
TGTGCCAGCAGCGTAGGGGTAGCGGTCTACAATGAGCAGTTCTTC
>TRBV7-6|TRBD1|once|TRBJ1-2
CASSLGQGNYGYTF
TGTGCCAGCAGCTTAGGACAGGGAAACTATGGCTACACCTTC
>TRBV6-4|-|-|TRBJ2-3
CASSRDSTDTQYF
TGTGCCAGCAGCCGGGACAGCACAGATACGCAGTATTTT
>TRBV2|TRBD1|few|TRBJ2-6
CASSGQGSGANVLTF
TGTGCCAGCAGTGGACAGGGATCTGGGGCCAACGTCCTGACTTTC
>TRBV19|-|-|TRBJ1-2
CASSMRLSQINYGYTF
TGTGCCAGTAGTATGCGGTTGTCACAGATTAACTATGGCTACACCTTC
>TRBV7-2|TRBD1|-|TRBJ1-5
CAGGTGVGQPQHF
TGTGCCGGCGGGACAGGGGTTGGACAGCCCCAGCATTTT
>TRBV19|-|-|TRBJ1-4
CASMSTAREKLFF
TGTGCCAGTATGTCTACGGCGCGTGAAAAACTGTTTTTT
>TRBV5-6|-|-|TRBJ1-1
CASSLGDRMNTEAFF
TGTGCCAGCAGCTTGGGCGACAGGATGAACACTGAAGCTTTCTTT
>TRBV4-3|-|-|TRBJ2-7
CASSQGVSLSYEQYF
TGCGCCAGCAGCCAAGGGGTGTCCCTCTCCTACGAGCAGTACTTC
>TRBV6-1|-|-|TRBJ1-3
CASRLVDLAGNTIYF
TGTGCCAGCAGATTAGTGGATCTCGCTGGAAACACCATATATTTT
>TRBV11-1|TRBD1|-|TRBJ2-7
CASSFRTGAGEQYF
TGTGCCAGCAGCTTCCGGACAGGGGCGGGCGAGCAGTACTTC
>TRBV11-3|TRBD2|-|TRBJ2-1
CASSISGSSYNEQFF
TGTGCCAGCAGCATTAGCGGGAGCTCCTACAATGAGCAGTTCTTC
>TRBV5-1|TRBD1|-|TRBJ2-3
CASSVTGGADTQYF
TGCGCCAGCAGCGTAACAGGGGGCGCAGATACGCAGTATTTT
>TRBV5-5|TRBD2|-|TRBJ2-7
CASSPGRERYEQYF
TGTGCCAGCAGCCCGGGGCGGGAGAGATATGAGCAGTACTTC
>TRBV29-1|-|few|TRBJ1-1
CSVLKNTEAFF
TGCAGCGTTCTTAAGAACACTGAAGCTTTCTTT
>TRBV11-3|TRBD1|-|TRBJ2-1
CASSPRQGDSYNEQFF
TGTGCCAGCAGCCCCCGCCAGGGGGACTCCTACAATGAGCAGTTCTTC
>TRBV9|-|-|TRBJ2-5
CASSGGVQETQYF
TGTGCCAGCAGCGGGGGGGTTCAAGAGACCCAGTACTTC
>TRBV19|-|-|TRBJ1-6
CASSISASPLHF
TGTGCCAGTAGTATATCCGCCTCACCCCTCCACTTT
>TRBV2|-|-|TRBJ2-1
CASKLRSYNEQFF
TGTGCCAGCAAGCTAAGGTCCTACAATGAGCAGTTCTTC
>TRBV7-2|TRBD2|-|TRBJ2-3
CASSLPVAGIDTQYF
TGTGCCAGCAGCCTTCCCGTAGCGGGGATAGATACGCAGTATTTT
>TRBV19|-|-|TRBJ2-2
CASKRGAQNTGELFF
TGTGCCAGTAAAAGGGGCGCGCAGAACACCGGGGAGCTGTTTTTT
>TRBV4-1|-|-|TRBJ1-1
CASSHPGRWNTEAFF
TGCGCCAGCAGCCACCCAGGACGGTGGAACACTGAAGCTTTCTTT
>TRBV6-1|TRBD2|few|TRBJ2-5
CASSLAGGFQETQYF
TGTGCCAGCTCGCTAGCGGGGGGGTTCCAAGAGACCCAGTACTTC
>TRBV15|-|few|TRBJ1-2
CATSRPPSEAPSPTGYTF
TGTGCCACCAGCAGGCCCCCCTCGGAAGCCCCTAGTCCCACTGGCTACACCTTC
>TRBV7-9|TRBD1|once|TRBJ1-2
CASSHRTGMSFYGYTF
TGTGCCAGCAGCCACCGGACAGGGATGAGCTTCTATGGCTACACCTTC
>TRBV14|-|-|TRBJ2-7
CASSPFQGSEQYF
TGTGCCAGCAGCCCATTCCAGGGGAGCGAGCAGTACTTC
>TRBV6-5|-|-|TRBJ2-7
CASSYYGVGEQYF
TGTGCCAGCAGTTACTACGGGGTGGGCGAGCAGTACTTC
>TRBV10-3|TRBD2|-|TRBJ2-7
CAISELAGTSGEQYF
TGTGCCATCAGTGAGCTAGCGGGGACTTCCGGCGAGCAGTACTTC
>TRBV2|-|-|TRBJ1-5
CASSQDRPGPQHF
TGTGCCAGCAGTCAGGACAGACCGGGGCCCCAGCATTTT
>TRBV19|TRBD1|-|TRBJ2-3
CASSRPGQGTDTQYF
TGTGCCAGTAGTAGGCCGGGACAGGGGACAGATACGCAGTATTTT
>TRBV4-2|TRBD1|-|TRBJ1-2
CASSQDTGGRYGYTF
TGTGCCAGCAGCCAGGACACAGGGGGTCGCTATGGCTACACCTTC
>TRBV2|TRBD1|-|TRBJ1-5
CASRPHRGRSNQPQHF
TGTGCCAGCAGGCCACACAGGGGGCGATCTAATCAGCCCCAGCATTTT
>TRBV6-6|TRBD1|-|TRBJ1-4
CASSYSDRGHEKLFF
TGTGCCAGCAGTTACTCGGACAGGGGGCATGAAAAACTGTTTTTT
>TRBV5-1|-|-|TRBJ2-3
CASSSPPTDTQYF
TGCGCCAGCAGCTCCCCGCCCACAGATACGCAGTATTTT
>TRBV7-2|TRBD1|-|TRBJ2-2
CASRTGGYTGELFF
TGTGCCAGCAGGACAGGGGGGTACACCGGGGAGCTGTTTTTT
>TRBV7-2|-|once|TRBJ1-1
CASSLGQVTEAFF
TGTGCCAGCAGCTTAGGGCAGGTCACTGAAGCTTTCTTT
>TRBV19|-|-|TRBJ1-5
CASSRGPAGNNQPQHF
TGTGCCAGTAGTAGGGGGCCCGCCGGGAACAATCAGCCCCAGCATTTT
>TRBV14|-|-|TRBJ1-2
CASSPQGRVNYGYTF
TGTGCCAGCAGCCCGCAAGGTCGAGTTAACTATGGCTACACCTTC
>TRBV10-3|-|-|TRBJ2-3
CALRRGLDTDTQYF
TGTGCCCTCCGCCGCGGTCTCGACACAGATACGCAGTATTTT